These T cell receptor beta chains were read from a single sample in a study of blood T cell repertoires in COVID-19. Measured with immunoSEQ multiplex PCR; TCRdb has only the in-frame clones, and not every one. The sample holds around 150,000 clones, approximately 89% seen once. Sequencing used peripheral blood. Every receptor here comes from a man aged 55 to 70 with active or convalescent COVID-19. CDR3s include the opening cysteine and the closing phenylalanine or tryptophan. The order of the fields is D gene, J gene, clone size, V gene, CDR3 DNA, CDR3 protein. The D gene is left open where the match is weak. Size values are once, few and many counts, or a class for expanded clones, and some rows have none.

D gene: .; J gene: TRBJ2-3; clone size: .; V gene: TRBV14; CDR3 DNA: TGTGCCAGCAGCCTGATCGGGGGAAGGTCAGATACGCAGTATTTT; CDR3 protein: CASSLIGGRSDTQYF
D gene: TRBD2; J gene: TRBJ2-7; clone size: .; V gene: TRBV19; CDR3 DNA: TGTGCCAGTAGTCAAGCGGGAACCTACGAGCAGTACTTC; CDR3 protein: CASSQAGTYEQYF
D gene: TRBD1; J gene: TRBJ1-2; clone size: .; V gene: TRBV6-2/TRBV6-3; CDR3 DNA: TGTGCCAGCAGTTACTCAACCCGCGGGACAGTTAACTATGGCTACACCTTC; CDR3 protein: CASSYSTRGTVNYGYTF
D gene: .; J gene: TRBJ2-3; clone size: .; V gene: TRBV7-9; CDR3 DNA: TGTGCCAGCAGACATCGCTTACGAGATACGCAGTATTTT; CDR3 protein: CASRHRLRDTQYF
D gene: TRBD1; J gene: TRBJ2-7; clone size: .; V gene: TRBV11-2; CDR3 DNA: TGTGCCAGCAGCCCCCGACAGGGAAGTCTCGGGCAGTACTTC; CDR3 protein: CASSPRQGSLGQYF
D gene: .; J gene: TRBJ1-5; clone size: .; V gene: TRBV30; CDR3 DNA: TGTGCCTGGAGTGTACAGAACAGCCGCAATCAGCCCCAGCATTTT; CDR3 protein: CAWSVQNSRNQPQHF
D gene: .; J gene: TRBJ1-4; clone size: .; V gene: TRBV19; CDR3 DNA: TGTGCCAGTAGTGAAGGGGCAGGGCTCAGGAAACTGTTTTTT; CDR3 protein: CASSEGAGLRKLFF
D gene: TRBD1; J gene: TRBJ1-2; clone size: .; V gene: TRBV5-6; CDR3 DNA: TGTGCCAGCACCCGAAGGACAGGGGGCTATGGCTACACCTTC; CDR3 protein: CASTRRTGGYGYTF
D gene: .; J gene: TRBJ1-2; clone size: few; V gene: TRBV7-9; CDR3 DNA: TGTGCCAGCAGCTTCGGGACTGAATTCTATGGCTACACCTTC; CDR3 protein: CASSFGTEFYGYTF
D gene: .; J gene: TRBJ1-6; clone size: once; V gene: TRBV30; CDR3 DNA: TGTGCCTACTCGTCCGAGGCACGGTCACCCCTCCACTTT; CDR3 protein: CAYSSEARSPLHF
D gene: .; J gene: TRBJ2-7; clone size: .; V gene: TRBV5-6; CDR3 DNA: TGTGCCAGCAGCCGCGGGACCCGGGCACTCGAGCAGTACTTC; CDR3 protein: CASSRGTRALEQYF
D gene: .; J gene: TRBJ1-5; clone size: .; V gene: TRBV27; CDR3 DNA: TGTGCCAGCAGTTTATCGGGGGGTAGCAATCAGCCCCAGCATTTT; CDR3 protein: CASSLSGGSNQPQHF
D gene: TRBD1; J gene: TRBJ2-7; clone size: .; V gene: TRBV6-6; CDR3 DNA: TGTGCCAGCACTAACCCCGGGACAGTGAACGAGCAGTACTTC; CDR3 protein: CASTNPGTVNEQYF
D gene: .; J gene: TRBJ2-3; clone size: .; V gene: TRBV5-6; CDR3 DNA: TGTGCCAGCAGCTTGACACTGACTAGCACAGATACGCAGTATTTT; CDR3 protein: CASSLTLTSTDTQYF
D gene: .; J gene: TRBJ1-1; clone size: .; V gene: TRBV29-1; CDR3 DNA: TGCAGCGTCAACAGGGTTGTTCAGGACACTGAAGCTTTCTTT; CDR3 protein: CSVNRVVQDTEAFF
D gene: .; J gene: TRBJ2-3; clone size: .; V gene: TRBV24-1; CDR3 DNA: TGTGCCACCAGTGATTGGGGGGGCGGCTCTAGCACAGATACGCAGTATTTT; CDR3 protein: CATSDWGGGSSTDTQYF
D gene: TRBD1; J gene: TRBJ1-2; clone size: few; V gene: TRBV6-1; CDR3 DNA: TGTGCCAGCAGTGAGACAGGACAGGACTATGGCTACACCTTC; CDR3 protein: CASSETGQDYGYTF
D gene: TRBD1; J gene: TRBJ1-2; clone size: .; V gene: TRBV29-1; CDR3 DNA: TGCAGCGTTGAAGTGGGCTTTACAGGGGTATACTATGGCTACACCTTC; CDR3 protein: CSVEVGFTGVYYGYTF
D gene: .; J gene: TRBJ2-3; clone size: .; V gene: TRBV23-1; CDR3 DNA: TGCGCCAGCAGTCAATCAGGGGGGGCTGGCACAGATACGCAGTATTTT; CDR3 protein: CASSQSGGAGTDTQYF
D gene: TRBD1; J gene: TRBJ2-5; clone size: .; V gene: TRBV2; CDR3 DNA: TGTGCCAGCGTTGGGACAGCAAAAGAGACCCAGTACTTC; CDR3 protein: CASVGTAKETQYF
D gene: .; J gene: TRBJ1-2; clone size: few; V gene: TRBV3-1/TRBV3-2; CDR3 DNA: TGTGCCAGCAGCCCGGAACAGGGAACTGGCTACACCTTC; CDR3 protein: CASSPEQGTGYTF
D gene: .; J gene: TRBJ1-1; clone size: .; V gene: TRBV18; CDR3 DNA: TGTGCCAGCTCACCCCTCGACACCTTGAACACTGAAGCTTTCTTT; CDR3 protein: CASSPLDTLNTEAFF
D gene: TRBD1; J gene: TRBJ2-7; clone size: .; V gene: TRBV10-3; CDR3 DNA: TGTGCCATCAGTGAGTCGGACAGGGGAGCCTACGAGCAGTACTTC; CDR3 protein: CAISESDRGAYEQYF
D gene: .; J gene: TRBJ1-6; clone size: few; V gene: TRBV2; CDR3 DNA: TGTGCCAGCAGTGAAGCGCTCACAGGGAATTCACCCCTCCACTTT; CDR3 protein: CASSEALTGNSPLHF
D gene: TRBD1; J gene: TRBJ2-7; clone size: .; V gene: TRBV4-1; CDR3 DNA: TGCGCCAGCAGCCATGCGGGCCGAAGAACAGGGGTATCCTACGAGCAGTACTTC; CDR3 protein: CASSHAGRRTGVSYEQYF
D gene: TRBD2; J gene: TRBJ2-2; clone size: .; V gene: TRBV6-5; CDR3 DNA: TGTGCCAGCACTCGCGGGAGGACCGGGGAGCTGTTTTTT; CDR3 protein: CASTRGRTGELFF
D gene: TRBD2; J gene: TRBJ2-2; clone size: few; V gene: TRBV6-2/TRBV6-3; CDR3 DNA: TGTGCCAGCAGTCAGAGACTAGCGGGAGTCCCCGGGGAGCTGTTTTTT; CDR3 protein: CASSQRLAGVPGELFF
D gene: TRBD1; J gene: TRBJ2-1; clone size: .; V gene: TRBV11-3; CDR3 DNA: TGTGCCAGCAGCTCTCAGGGGGCACACTCCTACAATGAGCAGTTCTTC; CDR3 protein: CASSSQGAHSYNEQFF
D gene: TRBD2; J gene: TRBJ2-1; clone size: once; V gene: TRBV27; CDR3 DNA: TGTGCCGCTTTTAGCGGGAGGGCCGGTTTGATTGACAATGAGCAGTTCTTC; CDR3 protein: CAAFSGRAGLIDNEQFF
D gene: .; J gene: TRBJ2-3; clone size: once; V gene: TRBV5-4; CDR3 DNA: TGTGCCAGCAGTCACAGGGTAACAGATACGCAGTATTTT; CDR3 protein: CASSHRVTDTQYF
D gene: .; J gene: TRBJ1-5; clone size: .; V gene: TRBV28; CDR3 DNA: TGTGCCAGCAAGCTCTGGGGGACTGTAGCCAATCAGCCCCAGCATTTT; CDR3 protein: CASKLWGTVANQPQHF
D gene: TRBD2; J gene: TRBJ2-5; clone size: .; V gene: TRBV27; CDR3 DNA: TGTGCCAGCAGTTCGAGGACTAGCGGGAGAATAGAGACCCAGTACTTC; CDR3 protein: CASSSRTSGRIETQYF
D gene: TRBD2; J gene: TRBJ2-7; clone size: .; V gene: TRBV30; CDR3 DNA: TGTGCCTGCAGCGGACTAGACATAACCTACGAGCAGTACTTC; CDR3 protein: CACSGLDITYEQYF
D gene: TRBD2; J gene: TRBJ2-5; clone size: .; V gene: TRBV28; CDR3 DNA: TGTGCCAGCAGTTTTTTGTCTAGCGGGAGTGGGAGAGAGACCCAGTACTTC; CDR3 protein: CASSFLSSGSGRETQYF
D gene: TRBD1; J gene: TRBJ2-1; clone size: .; V gene: TRBV7-2; CDR3 DNA: TGTGCCAGCAGCTTGAGCCAGGGGGACGGGCAGTTCTTC; CDR3 protein: CASSLSQGDGQFF
D gene: .; J gene: TRBJ2-1; clone size: few; V gene: TRBV6-4; CDR3 DNA: TGTGCCAGCAGTGAGAACGGACAGGGAGGGGGGAGTGAGCAGTTCTTC; CDR3 protein: CASSENGQGGGSEQFF
D gene: TRBD2; J gene: TRBJ2-7; clone size: .; V gene: TRBV10-2; CDR3 DNA: TGCGCCAGCAGTGAGTTACTAGCGGGAGGATCTTACGAGCAGTACTTC; CDR3 protein: CASSELLAGGSYEQYF
D gene: TRBD2; J gene: TRBJ2-3; clone size: .; V gene: TRBV7-3; CDR3 DNA: TGTGCCAGCAGCTTGAGACTAGCGGAGGCAGATACGCAGTATTTT; CDR3 protein: CASSLRLAEADTQYF
D gene: .; J gene: TRBJ2-1; clone size: .; V gene: TRBV6-5; CDR3 DNA: TGTGCCAGCAGTTACGACTCTAGCTCCTACAATGAGCAGTTCTTC; CDR3 protein: CASSYDSSSYNEQFF
D gene: TRBD1; J gene: TRBJ2-5; clone size: few; V gene: TRBV5-1; CDR3 DNA: TGCGCCAGCAGCGGTGGGACAGGGGGCTACCAAGAGACCCAGTACTTC; CDR3 protein: CASSGGTGGYQETQYF
D gene: TRBD1; J gene: TRBJ1-1; clone size: .; V gene: TRBV6-6; CDR3 DNA: TGTGCCAGCCGGTTAGAGGGGGCATCCCCAGAAGCTTTCTTT; CDR3 protein: CASRLEGASPEAFF
D gene: TRBD2; J gene: TRBJ2-1; clone size: .; V gene: TRBV11-2; CDR3 DNA: TGTGCCAGCAGCAAAACACTAGCGGGAGGGTACAATGAGCAGTTCTTC; CDR3 protein: CASSKTLAGGYNEQFF
D gene: .; J gene: TRBJ1-1; clone size: .; V gene: TRBV6-5; CDR3 DNA: TGTGCCAGCAGCCTGGGAGGGGGTAACACTGAAGCTTTCTTT; CDR3 protein: CASSLGGGNTEAFF
D gene: TRBD1; J gene: TRBJ1-2; clone size: .; V gene: TRBV11-2; CDR3 DNA: TGTGCCAGCAGCCCAGGCCGGGACAGGCTTAACTATGGCTACACCTTC; CDR3 protein: CASSPGRDRLNYGYTF
D gene: .; J gene: TRBJ2-1; clone size: .; V gene: TRBV30; CDR3 DNA: TGTGCCTATCGGACAGCATACAATGAGCAGTTCTTC; CDR3 protein: CAYRTAYNEQFF
D gene: .; J gene: TRBJ1-2; clone size: .; V gene: TRBV7-9; CDR3 DNA: TGTGCCAGCAGCTTAGGGATAGCTCCTGGGGCTATGGGCTACACCTTC; CDR3 protein: CASSLGIAPGAMGYTF
D gene: .; J gene: TRBJ1-5; clone size: .; V gene: TRBV6-5; CDR3 DNA: TGTGCCAGCAGTCCTGGGGGGTTGCCCCAGCATTTT; CDR3 protein: CASSPGGLPQHF
D gene: .; J gene: TRBJ2-3; clone size: .; V gene: TRBV27; CDR3 DNA: TGTGCCAGCAGGGCCACCAGCACAGATACGCAGTATTTT; CDR3 protein: CASRATSTDTQYF
D gene: TRBD1; J gene: TRBJ1-1; clone size: .; V gene: TRBV5-5; CDR3 DNA: TGTGCCAGCAGCTTGTGGGTGGGACAGGGGAACACTGAAGCTTTCTTT; CDR3 protein: CASSLWVGQGNTEAFF
D gene: .; J gene: TRBJ1-5; clone size: .; V gene: TRBV15; CDR3 DNA: TGTGCCACCAGCGTAACAGGGTCACTCAGCAATCAGCCCCAGCATTTT; CDR3 protein: CATSVTGSLSNQPQHF
D gene: TRBD2; J gene: TRBJ2-1; clone size: .; V gene: TRBV11-2; CDR3 DNA: TGTGCCAGCAGCTGGACTAGCGGGAGGTCGGGTGAGCAGTTCTTC; CDR3 protein: CASSWTSGRSGEQFF
D gene: .; J gene: TRBJ2-6; clone size: .; V gene: TRBV5-8; CDR3 DNA: TGTGCCAGCAGCCCCCTCTGGGCGGGCTCTGGGGCCAACGTCCTGACTTTC; CDR3 protein: CASSPLWAGSGANVLTF
D gene: .; J gene: TRBJ1-1; clone size: once; V gene: TRBV28; CDR3 DNA: TGTGCCAGCAGTGGCCTTATCCCCGGGTTACTCTTT; CDR3 protein: CASSGLIPGLLF
D gene: .; J gene: TRBJ2-1; clone size: .; V gene: TRBV6-5; CDR3 DNA: TGTGCCAGCAGTTACGACTACAGCTCCTACAATGAGCAGTTCTTC; CDR3 protein: CASSYDYSSYNEQFF
D gene: TRBD1; J gene: TRBJ1-1; clone size: .; V gene: TRBV20-1; CDR3 DNA: TGCAGTGCTAGTGGACAGGCCGGCACTGAAGCTTTCTTT; CDR3 protein: CSASGQAGTEAFF
D gene: TRBD2; J gene: TRBJ2-1; clone size: .; V gene: TRBV11-2; CDR3 DNA: TGTGCCAGCAGCTTAGACTTCCCCAGCGGGAGGGCCTTCAATGAGCAGTTCTTC; CDR3 protein: CASSLDFPSGRAFNEQFF
D gene: .; J gene: TRBJ1-2; clone size: once; V gene: TRBV6-1; CDR3 DNA: TGTGCCAGCAGTGAATTGGAGGGGCTCGCTGGCTACACCTTC; CDR3 protein: CASSELEGLAGYTF
D gene: .; J gene: TRBJ1-5; clone size: .; V gene: TRBV6-5; CDR3 DNA: TGTGCCAGCAGTTACAGCCAGGGCGGTAATCAGCCCCAGCATTTT; CDR3 protein: CASSYSQGGNQPQHF
D gene: .; J gene: TRBJ2-1; clone size: .; V gene: TRBV11-2; CDR3 DNA: TGTGCCAGCAGCTTAGTGTCTCTAGCCTGGGACAATGAGCAGTTCTTC; CDR3 protein: CASSLVSLAWDNEQFF